Following are 20 T cell receptor beta chains from one sample sequenced in a study of cytomegalovirus exposure and HLA in healthy donors. In the PCR, 60 Vbeta and 13 Jbeta primers were used. Sequencing was performed with immunoSEQ multiplex PCR; in TCRdb, only in-frame clones are kept and a portion is missing. The sample contains some 120,000 clones, 65% to 85% of which appear only once. Material for sequencing was PBMCs. These receptors were taken from a man aged 50-59 years in good health and CMV-seronegative.

The chain has TRBV10-3 and TRBJ1-2; 9 bases line up with TRBD1. Germline V CDR1 and CDR2: ENHRY, SYGVKD. This CDR3 region has 15 residues. Trimming took 4 bases from V and 1 from J; bases not matched to a gene: 4. The CDR3 DNA follows: TGTGCCATCAGTGCAGTGACAGGGGGTAACTATGGCTACACCTTC. This sequence encodes CAISAVTGGNYGYTF.

The chain combines TRBV10-3 with TRBJ2-1, with 12 bases aligning to TRBD2. V shed 11 bases and J 0 bases; nucleotides not matched to a gene: 11. The CDR3 sequence is 17 residues long. The germline gives CDR1 ENHRY, CDR2 SYGVKD. CDR3 sequence: CAHSSGRARSSYNEQFF. In nucleotides, the CDR3 is TGTGCCCATTCTAGCGGGAGGGCCCGGAGCTCCTACAATGAGCAGTTCTTC.

The J gene is TRBJ1-1, the V gene TRBV5-1; 9 positions match TRBD1. Germline V gene lookup returns CDR1 SGHRS and CDR2 YFSETQ. This CDR3 spans 15 amino acids. The V and J ends lost 3 bases and 5 bases, in that order; junction bases with no gene match: 8. In DNA, the CDR3 is TGCGCCAGCAGCTCGCCAGACAGGGGGATAACTGAAGCTTTCTTT. Protein sequence: CASSSPDRGITEAFF.

The V gene is TRBV21-1, the J gene TRBJ1-1. TRBV21-1 is given as a pseudogene. The CDR3 spans 17 residues. The CDR3 DNA sequence: TGTGCCAGCAGCAAAGTAGTGTCGAGGGCCTGGGCGGCTGAAGCTTTCTTT. As protein: CASSKVVSRAWAAEAFF.

This clone was seen only once. The gene calls are TRBV10-3 and TRBJ2-7; D is undetermined. This CDR3 has 12 amino acids. Germline CDR1 ENHRY, CDR2 SYGVKD. The V and J ends lost 6 bases and 7 bases respectively, with 13 bases between them. The CDR3 nucleotides read TGTGCCATCAGAGCACCCTCACGGGAGCAGTACTTC. Amino acids: CAIRAPSREQYF.

In its sample, this clone was seen a few times. J is TRBJ1-6 and V is TRBV30; unclear D gene. Trimming stripped 3 bases from V and 4 bases from J, with 7 bases between. There are 13 residues in the CDR3. Germline V gene lookup returns CDR1 GTSNPN and CDR2 SVGIG (reference sequence). The CDR3 nucleotides are TGTGCCTGGAGAGCAAATTATAATTCACCCCTCCACTTT. Protein: CAWRANYNSPLHF. The whole variable domain, filled in from reference TRBV30 and TRBJ1-6, reads SQTIHQWPATLVQPVGSPLSLECTVEGTSNPNLYWYRQAAGRGLQLLFYSVGIGQISSEVPQNLSASRPQDRQFILSSKKLLLSDSGFYLCAWRANYNSPLHFGNGTRLTVT.

The genes are TRBV18 and TRBJ1-5; no clear D. Germline loops: CDR1 KGHSH, CDR2 LQKENI. The CDR3 runs to 13 residues. The V and J ends lost 2 bases and 8 bases respectively, with 10 bases between them. DNA for the CDR3: TGTGCCAGCTCACCAGGTCCCGGGGAGCCCCAGCATTTT. Its protein is CASSPGPGEPQHF.

V and J are TRBV30 and TRBJ2-5; D gene ambiguous. The J call is in doubt because the DNA end fits TRBJ2-7 better. The germline gives CDR1 GTSNPN, CDR2 SVGIG (reference sequence). The CDR3 runs 13 residues. The CDR3 here is CAWSDLETYEQYF. CDR3 coding DNA: TGTGCCTGGAGCGACTTGGAGACCTACGAGCAGTACTTC.

The chain joins TRBV4-1 to TRBJ2-7, with 7 bases that match TRBD2. Trimming took 1 base from V and 5 from J; bases not matched to a gene: 5. Germline V CDR1 and CDR2: MGHRA, YSYEKL. This CDR3 has 14 residues. The chain's CDR3 is CASSQGASGDEQYF. CDR3 coding DNA: TGCGCCAGCAGCCAAGGGGCTAGCGGCGACGAGCAGTACTTC.

The V and J genes are TRBV18 and TRBJ1-5; 7 bases match TRBD1. The CDR3 has 17 amino acids. After removal of 5 bases from V and 4 bases from J, the junction contained 14 bases not matched to a gene. Looked up from germline, CDR1 is KGHSH and CDR2 is LQKENI. The CDR3 sequence: CASSSTGVGLANQPQHF. DNA for the CDR3: TGTGCCAGCTCATCTACAGGGGTCGGGTTAGCGAATCAGCCCCAGCATTTT.

J is TRBJ1-1 and V is TRBV5-4; 8 positions match TRBD1. The CDR3 has 14 amino acids. Losses at the gene ends were 5 bases for V and 3 bases for J; bases not matched to a gene: 6. Per the germline V gene, CDR1 is SGHNT and CDR2 is YYREEE (reference sequence). CDR3 amino acids: CASRQQGADTEAFF. CDR3 nucleotides: TGTGCCAGCAGGCAGCAGGGGGCAGACACTGAAGCTTTCTTT.

The V call is TRBV6-5, the J call TRBJ2-5; D ambiguous. With 6 bases removed from V and 2 bases from J, the gap between germline ends came to 4 bases. Germline-derived CDR1 and CDR2 are MNHEY and SVGAGI. This CDR3 is built from 11 residues. CDR3 DNA sequence: TGTGCCAGCAGCCATCAAGAGACCCAGTACTTC. Amino acid sequence: CASSHQETQYF.

The gene calls are TRBV4-1 and TRBJ2-4; tentatively, D is TRBD1 (6 bases). The germline V gene encodes CDR1 MGHRA and CDR2 YSYEKL. V gave up 2 bases and J gave up 0 bases, with 14 bases separating them. CDR3 length: 17 amino acids. The CDR3 nucleotides read TGCGCCAGCAGCCAAATTCAGGCAGGGGTAGCCAAAAACATTCAGTACTTC. Encoded protein: CASSQIQAGVAKNIQYF.

V gene TRBV5-1 combines with J gene TRBJ2-7, with 7 positions matching TRBD2. CDR1 and CDR2 from the germline V gene are SGHRS and YFSETQ. The trim removed 0 bases at V and 10 bases at J, leaving 7 bases unmatched. This CDR3 is 13 amino acids long. The CDR3 is CASSLAGLVDQYF. For the CDR3, the DNA is TGCGCCAGCAGCTTGGCAGGACTAGTCGATCAGTACTTC.

V and J are TRBV9 and TRBJ2-1, with TRBD1 matching 7 bases. The J segment lost 4 bases and the V segment lost 4 bases, leaving 8 bases of the junction unmatched. CDR1 and CDR2 from the germline V gene are SGDLS and YYNGEE. This CDR3 is 15 amino acids long. CDR3 in amino acids: CASSSRGGPYNEQFF. As DNA, the CDR3 is TGTGCCAGCAGCTCCCGAGGGGGCCCTTACAATGAGCAGTTCTTC.

This chain joins TRBV2 and TRBJ1-5; D possibly corresponds to TRBD1 (5 bases). CDR1 and CDR2 from the germline V gene are SNHLY and FYNNEI. This CDR3 comprises 13 residues. The V end lost 4 bases, the J end lost 3 bases, and 7 bases lay between the germline ends. Here the CDR3 DNA reads TGTGCCAGCAGTGGACAGCCCAATCAGCCCCAGCATTTT. It translates to CASSGQPNQPQHF.

The chain employs TRBV11-3 and TRBJ1-4; D is unclear. The V and J ends lost 1 base and 8 bases respectively, with 11 bases between them. The V gene's germline CDR1 is SGHNT and CDR2 YENEEA. CDR3 length equals 14 residues. In DNA form, the CDR3 reads TGTGCCAGCAGCTTAGGCCGGAAGCGGGAAAAACTGTTTTTT. Translated: CASSLGRKREKLFF.

The rearrangement uses TRBV19 and TRBJ1-2; TRBD1 is a possible D gene (5 bases). CDR1 and CDR2 from the germline V gene are LNHDA and SQIVND (reference sequence). Trimming pared 1 base from V and 2 bases from J, leaving 14 bases between. This CDR3 region has 16 residues. The CDR3 coding sequence is TGTGCCAGTAGTATAGGATGGGCACGGACAAACTATGGCTACACCTTC. Its translation: CASSIGWARTNYGYTF.

This chain joins TRBV30 and TRBJ2-3; D perhaps matches TRBD2 (6 bases). This CDR3 has 14 residues. Trimming left V 1 base short and J 0 bases short, with 8 bases between. CDR1 is GTSNPN and CDR2 is SVGIG in the germline V gene (reference sequence). The CDR3 here is CAWSGGGSTDTQYF. CDR3 coding DNA: TGTGCCTGGAGTGGTGGAGGGAGCACAGATACGCAGTATTTT.

This clone was detected only a few times. This chain links TRBV19 with TRBJ2-2, with 9 bases that match TRBD2. Germline V gene lookup returns CDR1 LNHDA and CDR2 SQIVND (reference sequence). The CDR3 contains 17 residues. J was trimmed by 1 base and V by 1 base; bases with no gene match: 4. This CDR3 reads CASSIGRLAENTGELFF. The CDR3 nucleotides read TGTGCCAGTAGTATAGGAAGACTAGCGGAGAACACCGGGGAGCTGTTTTTT.